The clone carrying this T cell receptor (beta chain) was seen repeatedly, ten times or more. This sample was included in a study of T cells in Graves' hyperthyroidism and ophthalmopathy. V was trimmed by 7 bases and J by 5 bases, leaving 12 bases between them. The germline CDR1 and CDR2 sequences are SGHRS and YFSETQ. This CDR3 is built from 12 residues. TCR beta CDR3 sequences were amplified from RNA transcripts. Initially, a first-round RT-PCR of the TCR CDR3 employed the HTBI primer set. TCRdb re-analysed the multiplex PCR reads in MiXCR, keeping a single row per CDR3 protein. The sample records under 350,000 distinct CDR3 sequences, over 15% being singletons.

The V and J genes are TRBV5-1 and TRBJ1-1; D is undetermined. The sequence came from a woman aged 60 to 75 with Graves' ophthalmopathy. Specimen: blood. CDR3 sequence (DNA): TGCGCCAGCTCAAAGGGAGGAACTGAAGCTTTCTTT. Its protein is CASSKGGTEAFF.